The TCR beta chain under discussion was sequenced for a study of OX40 agonist ivuxolimab in advanced cancers. Sequencing was performed with immunoSEQ multiplex PCR; in TCRdb, only in-frame clones are kept and a portion is missing. The table shows approximately 56,000 clones, with around nine tenths occurring only once. A note on this clone: The antigen is undetermined.

Study-wide findings and caveats: Fewer expanded clones were found on average in CD4+ than in CD8+ T cells.

The CDR3 extends over 16 amino acids. The trim removed 1 base at V and 5 bases at J, leaving 7 bases unmatched. Germline V gene sequence: CDR1 SGHRS, CDR2 YFSETQ. The source is an adult with an advanced solid tumor such as melanoma, head and neck, liver or kidney cancer. V usage is TRBV5-1 and J usage is TRBJ2-3, with TRBD1 matching over 10 bases. The sequencing here drew on CD4+ or CD8+ T cells sorted from blood, taken in a trial of the OX40 agonist ivuxolimab. CDR3 sequence (DNA): TGCGCCAGCAGCTTGATGGGACAGGGGTGGAAAGATACGCAGTATTTT. It is translated as CASSLMGQGWKDTQYF.